This paragraph covers one T cell receptor beta chain sequence. This sample is part of a study of blood T cell repertoires in COVID-19. Cohort allocation depended upon clinical history that participants reported. This CDR3 comprises 15 residues. CDR1 and CDR2 from the germline V gene are SGHRS and YFSETQ. The V gene lost 0 bases and the J gene lost 0 bases, with 7 bases spanning the gap. Authors' methods: Reference gene primer amplification gave estimated nucleated cell counts. The repertoire was sequenced with immunoSEQ multiplex PCR; TCRdb's copy has only in-frame clones and lacks some. That table gives V, J and clone size, and the DNA gave D and trimming. The profile shows 300,000 to 400,000 clones, 85% to 90% of them singletons.

This clonotype originated in a woman younger than 35 who had recovered from COVID-19. The chain uses TRBV5-1 and TRBJ2-1; D call uncertain. The specimen was PBMCs or T cells enriched from blood (not recorded which). As DNA, the CDR3 is TGCGCCAGCAGCTTGGAAGCTAGCTCCTACAATGAGCAGTTCTTC. It encodes CASSLEASSYNEQFF.